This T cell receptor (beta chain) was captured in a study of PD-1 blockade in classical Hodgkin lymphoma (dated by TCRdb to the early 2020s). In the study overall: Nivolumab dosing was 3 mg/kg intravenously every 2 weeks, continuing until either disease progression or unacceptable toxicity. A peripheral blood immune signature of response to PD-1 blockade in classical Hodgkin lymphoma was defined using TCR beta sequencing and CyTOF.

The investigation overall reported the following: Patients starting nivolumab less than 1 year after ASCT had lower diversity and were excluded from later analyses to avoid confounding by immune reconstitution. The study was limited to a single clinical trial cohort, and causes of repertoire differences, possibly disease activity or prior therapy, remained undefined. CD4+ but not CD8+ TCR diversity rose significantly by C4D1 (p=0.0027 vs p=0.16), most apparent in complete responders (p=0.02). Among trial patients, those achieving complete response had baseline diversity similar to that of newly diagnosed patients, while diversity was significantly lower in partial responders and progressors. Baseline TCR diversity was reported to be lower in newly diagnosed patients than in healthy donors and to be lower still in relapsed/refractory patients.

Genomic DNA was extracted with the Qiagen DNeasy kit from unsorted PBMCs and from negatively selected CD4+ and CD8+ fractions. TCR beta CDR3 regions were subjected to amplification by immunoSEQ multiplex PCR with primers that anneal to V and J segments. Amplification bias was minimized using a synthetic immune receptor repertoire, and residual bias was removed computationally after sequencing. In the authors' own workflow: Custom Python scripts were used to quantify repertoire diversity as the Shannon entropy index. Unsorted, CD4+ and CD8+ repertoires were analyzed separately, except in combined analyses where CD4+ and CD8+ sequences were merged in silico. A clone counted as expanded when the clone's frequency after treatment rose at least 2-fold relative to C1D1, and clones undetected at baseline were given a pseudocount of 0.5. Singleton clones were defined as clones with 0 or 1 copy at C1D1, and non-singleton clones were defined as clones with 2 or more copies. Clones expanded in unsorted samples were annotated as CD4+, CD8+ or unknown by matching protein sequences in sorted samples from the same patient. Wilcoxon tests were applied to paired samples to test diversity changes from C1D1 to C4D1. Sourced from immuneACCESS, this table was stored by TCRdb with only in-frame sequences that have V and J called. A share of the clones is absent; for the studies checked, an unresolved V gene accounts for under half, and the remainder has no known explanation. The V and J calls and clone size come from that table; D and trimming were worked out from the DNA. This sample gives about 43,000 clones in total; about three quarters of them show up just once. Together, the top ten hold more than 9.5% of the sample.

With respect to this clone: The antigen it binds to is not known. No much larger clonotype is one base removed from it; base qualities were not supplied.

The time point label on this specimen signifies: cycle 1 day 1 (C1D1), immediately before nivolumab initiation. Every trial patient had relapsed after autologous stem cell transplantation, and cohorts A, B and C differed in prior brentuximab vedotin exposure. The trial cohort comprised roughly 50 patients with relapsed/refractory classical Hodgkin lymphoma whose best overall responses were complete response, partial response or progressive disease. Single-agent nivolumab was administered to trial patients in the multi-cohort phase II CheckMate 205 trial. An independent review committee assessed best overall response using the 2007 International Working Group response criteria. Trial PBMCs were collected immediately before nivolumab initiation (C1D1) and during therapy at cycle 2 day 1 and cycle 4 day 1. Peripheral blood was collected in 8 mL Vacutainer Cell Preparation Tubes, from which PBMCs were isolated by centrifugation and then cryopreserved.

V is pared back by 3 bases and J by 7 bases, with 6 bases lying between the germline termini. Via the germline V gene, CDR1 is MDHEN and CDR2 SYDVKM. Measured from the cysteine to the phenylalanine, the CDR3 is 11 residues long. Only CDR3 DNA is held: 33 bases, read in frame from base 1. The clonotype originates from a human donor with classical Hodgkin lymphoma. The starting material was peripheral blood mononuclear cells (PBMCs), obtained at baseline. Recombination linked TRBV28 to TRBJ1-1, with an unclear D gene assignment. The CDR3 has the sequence CASSFAGEAFF. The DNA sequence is TGTGCCAGCAGTTTCGCGGGTGAAGCTTTCTTT.